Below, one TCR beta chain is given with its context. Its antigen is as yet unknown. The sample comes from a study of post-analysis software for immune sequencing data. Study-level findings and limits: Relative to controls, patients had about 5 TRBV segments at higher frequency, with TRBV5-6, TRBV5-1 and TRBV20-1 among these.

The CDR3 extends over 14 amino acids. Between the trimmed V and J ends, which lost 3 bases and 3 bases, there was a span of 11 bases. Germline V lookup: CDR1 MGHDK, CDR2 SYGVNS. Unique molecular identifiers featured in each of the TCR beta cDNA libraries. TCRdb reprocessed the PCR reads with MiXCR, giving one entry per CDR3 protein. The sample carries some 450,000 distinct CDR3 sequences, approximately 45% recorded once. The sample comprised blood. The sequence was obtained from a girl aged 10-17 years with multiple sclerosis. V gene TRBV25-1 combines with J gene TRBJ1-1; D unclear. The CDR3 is CASSDGGIDTEAFF. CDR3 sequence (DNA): TGTGCCAGCAGTGACGGTGGAATTGACACTGAAGCTTTCTTT.